This TCR beta chain comes out of a study of blood T cells in healthy people across ages. A second roughly 6 to 11 cycle PCR used barcoded and J-beta primers. One entry per CDR3 protein results from TCRdb running MiXCR on the 5' RACE reads. The sample yields some 1.4 million distinct CDR3 sequences, around 42% seen once. In regard to this clonotype: The junction departs from the called germline gene at one end, perhaps through a read error.

This CDR3 is built from 12 residues. Germline loops: CDR1 MNHNS, CDR2 SASEGT. The sequence derives from a woman younger than 35 in good health. This chain links TRBV6-1 with TRBJ2-1; D not resolved. The specimen sequenced was blood. CDR3 in amino acids: CASSGNLGIEFF. For the CDR3, the DNA is TGTGCCAGCAGTGGGAACTTGGGAATAGAGTTTTTC.